This record concerns one TCR beta chain sequence. The entry originates in a study of glioma-infiltrating T cells after dendritic cell vaccination. Primers: 60 V beta forward and 13 J beta reverse. Here immunoSEQ multiplex PCR was the method, and the copy in TCRdb shows in-frame clones only, minus some. This table has about 92,000 clones, approximately 90% appearing once. Trimming cost V 5 bases and J 4 bases; bases outside gene matches: 3. CDR3 size: 15 residues. Germline lookup yields CDR1 SGHTA and CDR2 FQGNSA. This clonotype was obtained from a human donor with glioblastoma. The source material was blood, sampled before dendritic cell vaccination. The chain is built from TRBV7-2 and TRBJ2-5; 14 bases line up with TRBD2. The CDR3 DNA reads TGTGCCAGCAGCACGGGACTAGCGGGGGTAGAGACCCAGTACTTC. Its protein product is CASSTGLAGVETQYF.